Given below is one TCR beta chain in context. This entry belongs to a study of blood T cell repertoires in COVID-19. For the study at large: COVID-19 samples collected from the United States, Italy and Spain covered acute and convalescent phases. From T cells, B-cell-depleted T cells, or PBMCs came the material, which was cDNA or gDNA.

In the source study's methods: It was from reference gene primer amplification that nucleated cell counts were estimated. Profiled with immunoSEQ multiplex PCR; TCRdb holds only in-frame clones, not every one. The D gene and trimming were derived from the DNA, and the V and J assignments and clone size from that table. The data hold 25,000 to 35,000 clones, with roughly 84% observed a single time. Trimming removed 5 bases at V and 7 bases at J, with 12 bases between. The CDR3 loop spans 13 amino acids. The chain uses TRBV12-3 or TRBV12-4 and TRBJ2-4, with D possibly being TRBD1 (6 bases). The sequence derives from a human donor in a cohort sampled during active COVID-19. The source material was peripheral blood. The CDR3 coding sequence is TGTGCCAGCAGTATTCAGGGGCTGAACATTCAGTACTTC. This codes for CASSIQGLNIQYF.